The subject of this entry is one T cell receptor (beta chain). These data come from a study of blood T cell repertoires in COVID-19. Study background: The samples span acute and convalescent COVID-19 from the United States, Italy and Spain. From T cells, B-cell-depleted T cells, or PBMCs came the material, which was cDNA or gDNA.

This CDR3 spans 11 amino acids. J lost 7 bases, V lost 6 bases, and 5 bases had no gene match. Per germline, CDR1 DFQATT and CDR2 SNEGSKA (reference sequence). Original processing methods: Amplification of reference gene primers provided the estimated nucleated cell counts. The method was immunoSEQ multiplex PCR; TCRdb's version includes in-frame clones alone and lacks a portion of them. V and J calls and clone size follow that table, whereas D and trimming were derived from the DNA. Found here are under 300,000 clones, 85% of them singletons; the top ten hold 13%. The chain joins TRBV20-1 to TRBJ1-1; 7 bases match TRBD1. Sequencing was carried out using peripheral blood. The source of this sequence is a human donor in a cohort sampled during active COVID-19. The CDR3 bases are TGCAGTGCAAGGACAGGTTTTGAAGCTTTCTTT. Protein sequence: CSARTGFEAFF.